This T cell receptor (beta chain) derives from a study of monozygotic twins with cystic fibrosis. The study's findings and limits: Nucleotide-identical clonotype sharing was significantly higher within monozygotic CF twin pairs than between unrelated CF individuals.

Here immunoSEQ multiplex PCR was the method, and the copy in TCRdb shows in-frame clones only, minus some. This repertoire shows more than 15,000 clones, roughly nine tenths found once; its top ten account for around 1.6%. This clone appeared a few times. Its target is not known. Between the trimmed V and J ends, which lost 3 bases and 2 bases, there was a span of 5 bases. The CDR3 has 12 residues. Germline CDR1 SGHRS, CDR2 YFSETQ. This receptor was taken from a girl aged 2 to 10 with cystic fibrosis. The chain recombines TRBV5-1 with TRBJ1-1; no reliable D call. The sample was blood. The CDR3 nucleotides are TGCGCCAGCAGCTGGGGAAACACTGAAGCTTTCTTT. This encodes CASSWGNTEAFF.